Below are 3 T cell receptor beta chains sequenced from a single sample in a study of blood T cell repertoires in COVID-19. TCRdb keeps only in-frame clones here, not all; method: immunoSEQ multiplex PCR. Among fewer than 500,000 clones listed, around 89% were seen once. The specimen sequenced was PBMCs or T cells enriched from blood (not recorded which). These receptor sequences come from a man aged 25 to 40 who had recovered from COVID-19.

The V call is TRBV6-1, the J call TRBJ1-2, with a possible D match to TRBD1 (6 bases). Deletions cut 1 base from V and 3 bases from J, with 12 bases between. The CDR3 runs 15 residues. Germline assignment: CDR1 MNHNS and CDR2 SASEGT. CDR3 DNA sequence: TGTGCCAGCAGTGAAGATGGGGGCTTAGACTATGGCTACACCTTC. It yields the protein CASSEDGGLDYGYTF.

CDR3 sequence reads: CAWAPYLTSEQYF. The CDR3 bases are TGTGCCTGGGCCCCTTATCTGACTTCCGAGCAGTACTTC. The genes are TRBV30 and TRBJ2-7, with D unresolved. V was pared by 5 bases and J by 6 bases, with 17 bases between. The germline V gene encodes CDR1 GTSNPN and CDR2 SVGIG (reference sequence). The CDR3 is 13 amino acids.

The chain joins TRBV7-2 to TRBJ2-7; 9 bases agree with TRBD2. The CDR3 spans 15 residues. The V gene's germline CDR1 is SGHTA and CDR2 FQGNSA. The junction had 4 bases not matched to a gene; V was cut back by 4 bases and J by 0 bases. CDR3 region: CASSWIAGASYEQYF. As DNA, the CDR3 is TGTGCCAGCAGCTGGATAGCGGGAGCCTCCTACGAGCAGTACTTC.